One sample yielded the 5 T cell receptor beta chains listed below, sequenced in a study of blood T cell repertoires in COVID-19. Clones were sequenced by immunoSEQ multiplex PCR, and TCRdb holds only the in-frame ones, with some missing. The sample carries about 270,000 clones, roughly 86% recorded once. Sequencing was done on a sample of peripheral blood. Every receptor here comes from a man in his forties with active or convalescent COVID-19.

In this sample, this clone turned up once. This chain uses TRBV15 with TRBJ2-7; TRBD1 aligns across 7 bases. The CDR3 sequence is 16 residues long. V lost 0 bases, J lost 3 bases, and 8 bases stayed unmatched. CDR1 and CDR2 from the germline V gene are LNHNV and YYDKDF (reference sequence). Here the CDR3 reads CATSREEGQNGYEQYF. The DNA for the CDR3 is TGTGCCACCAGCAGAGAAGAGGGACAGAACGGCTACGAGCAGTACTTC.

The chain recombines TRBV19 with TRBJ2-1; TRBD1 might be the D (6 bases). The CDR3 runs 16 residues. Trimming took 1 base from V and 9 from J, leaving 19 bases between them. Per germline, CDR1 LNHDA and CDR2 SQIVND (reference sequence). Here the CDR3 reads CASSIGPGSTGSEQFF. CDR3 nucleotides: TGTGCCAGTAGTATAGGACCAGGGAGTACAGGGAGTGAGCAGTTCTTC.

The chain joins TRBV6-6 to TRBJ1-1; 8 bases line up with TRBD1. The CDR3 has 12 amino acids. J was trimmed by 4 bases and V by 6 bases; bases with no gene match: 1. Germline CDR1 and CDR2: MNHNY and SVGAGI (reference sequence). In DNA, the CDR3 is TGTGCCAGCAGAACAGGGGGCACTGAAGCTTTCTTT. Translated, it gives CASRTGGTEAFF.

The chain has TRBV7-9 and TRBJ1-4; TRBD1 agrees at 9 bases. The J segment lost 9 bases and the V segment lost 2 bases, leaving 7 bases of the junction unmatched. The CDR3 runs to 15 residues. Germline V gene lookup returns CDR1 SEHNR and CDR2 FQNEAQ (reference sequence). The CDR3 nucleotides are TGTGCCAGCAGCTTATCGGGAGGACAGGGGAAAAAACTGTTTTTT. As protein: CASSLSGGQGKKLFF.

The CDR3 nucleotides read TGTGCCAGCTGCCGAGACAGGGTTTGGGAGCAGTACTTC. Its translation is CASCRDRVWEQYF. The chain employs TRBV18 and TRBJ2-7, with 7 bases fitting TRBD1. With 7 bases clipped from V and 7 bases from J, the junction kept 10 bases outside the gene matches. Germline-derived CDR1 and CDR2 are KGHSH and LQKENI. The CDR3 runs to 13 residues.